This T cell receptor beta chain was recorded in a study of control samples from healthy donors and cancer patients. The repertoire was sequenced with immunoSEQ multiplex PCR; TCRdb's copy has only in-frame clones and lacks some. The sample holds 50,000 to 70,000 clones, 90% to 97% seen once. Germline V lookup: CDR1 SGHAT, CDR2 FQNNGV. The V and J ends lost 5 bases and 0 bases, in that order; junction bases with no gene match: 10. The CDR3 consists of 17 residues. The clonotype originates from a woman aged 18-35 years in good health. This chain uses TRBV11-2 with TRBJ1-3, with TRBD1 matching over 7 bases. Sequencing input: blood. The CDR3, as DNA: TGTGCCAGCAGCCGGGCCTCGACAGGGCTCTCTGGAAACACCATATATTTT. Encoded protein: CASSRASTGLSGNTIYF.